The present T cell receptor (beta chain) was sequenced within a study of blood T cell repertoires in COVID-19. TCRdb keeps only in-frame clones here, not all; method: immunoSEQ multiplex PCR. The data show over 75,000 clones, approximately 90% seen once. Germline CDR1 is SNHLY and CDR2 is FYNNEI. V trimming: 6 bases; J trimming: 2 bases; junction bases outside the gene matches: 15. The CDR3 runs to 19 residues. The source of this sequence is a human donor with COVID-19, enrolled during active disease. The donor label of this sample is uncertain. V and J are TRBV2 and TRBJ1-6; 8 positions match TRBD1. The material sequenced was peripheral blood. The CDR3 sequence: CASRPGQGPRAAYNSPLHF. CDR3 nucleotides: TGTGCCAGCAGGCCAGGACAGGGACCCCGCGCGGCCTATAATTCACCCCTCCACTTT. Looking up the rest from reference TRBV2 and TRBJ1-6 gives the full variable domain: EPEVTQTPSHQVTQMGQEVILRCVPISNHLYFYWYRQILGQKVEFLVSFYNNEISEKSEIFDDQFSVERPDGSNFTLKIRSTKLEDSAMYFCASRPGQGPRAAYNSPLHFGNGTRLTVT.